These 29 T cell receptor beta chains came from one sample sequenced in a study of T cell clones after liver transplantation. Here immunoSEQ multiplex PCR was the method, and the copy in TCRdb shows in-frame clones only, minus some. Found here are 75,000 to 85,000 clones, around four fifths of them singletons; the top ten hold roughly 3%. This sample comprised CD4+ T cells from blood, obtained at the 22-month timepoint. Receptor source: a human patient who received a liver transplant. Certain T cells may be donor cells from the graft.

The chain couples TRBV7-2 to TRBJ2-7; 7 bases fit TRBD1. The CDR3 covers 13 residues. The germline gives CDR1 SGHTA, CDR2 FQGNSA. With V trimmed by 2 bases and J by 3 bases, 1 base remained unmatched. The chain's CDR3 is CASSLSGGYEQYF. DNA for the CDR3: TGTGCCAGCAGCTTATCAGGGGGCTACGAGCAGTACTTC. The whole variable domain, remainder taken from reference TRBV7-2 and TRBJ2-7, is GAGVSQSPSNKVTEKGKDVELRCDPISGHTALYWYRQSLGQGLEFLIYFQGNSAPDKSGLPSDRFSAERTGGSVSTLTIQRTQQEDSAVYLCASSLSGGYEQYFGPGTRLTVT.

This sequence joins TRBV11-1 and TRBJ2-3, with 9 bases that match TRBD2. From germline, CDR1 is SGHAT and CDR2 FQDESV (reference sequence). The CDR3 has 16 amino acids. With 5 bases clipped from V and 3 bases from J, the junction kept 9 bases outside the gene matches. The CDR3 loop reads CASSESGRRGTDTQYF. In DNA, the CDR3 is TGTGCCAGCAGCGAAAGCGGGAGGCGGGGGACAGATACGCAGTATTTT.

This clone occurred a few times. The chain recombines TRBV5-1 with TRBJ2-7, with TRBD2 matching 7 bases. V shed 7 bases, J shed 4 bases, and the junction held 11 bases outside the gene matches. The CDR3 sequence is 14 residues long. CDR1 is SGHRS, CDR2 YFSETQ, per germline. CDR3 region: CASRDQGGVYEQYF. CDR3 nucleotide sequence: TGCGCCAGCCGGGACCAGGGAGGGGTATACGAGCAGTACTTC.

In its sample, this clone was seen once. The V and J genes are TRBV9 and TRBJ1-4; D may be TRBD1 (6 bases). Germline CDR1 SGDLS, CDR2 YYNGEE. The CDR3 is 15 amino acids. V was cut by 7 bases and J by 8 bases, with 21 bases left in between. The DNA for the CDR3 is TGTGCCAGCGGGCGGGAGGGGGTAGTGGGCGAAAAACTGTTTTTT. It specifies CASGREGVVGEKLFF.

Comment on this clone: The junction departs from the called germline gene at one end, perhaps through a read error. This chain uses TRBV4-2 with TRBJ2-3; D is perhaps TRBD1 (5 bases). Germline CDR1 reads LGHNA; CDR2 reads YNFKEQ. The CDR3 has 16 amino acids. The CDR3 nucleotides read TGTGCCAGCAGCAAAGAACGGACACCTAGCACAGATACGCAGTATTTT. It is translated as CASSKERTPSTDTQYF.

The V call is TRBV7-3, the J call TRBJ1-2; 7 bases align to TRBD1. Germline values: CDR1 SGHTA, CDR2 FQGTGA. The CDR3 runs 13 residues. The trim removed 5 bases at V and 6 bases at J, leaving 6 bases unmatched. The CDR3 DNA reads as TGTGCCAGCAGCCGCGACAGGGTGGATGGCTACACCTTC. Its translation: CASSRDRVDGYTF.

V gene TRBV5-8 combines with J gene TRBJ1-2; D not resolved. This CDR3 is 13 amino acids long. The V end was cut by 0 bases, the J end by 4 bases, with 7 bases between. Looked up from germline, CDR1 is SGHTS and CDR2 is YDEGEE. CDR3 region: CASSLDWFYGYTF. CDR3 in DNA: TGTGCCAGCAGCTTGGATTGGTTCTATGGCTACACCTTC.

This clone has more than one count but fewer than ten. V gene TRBV7-2 combines with J gene TRBJ2-5; D not certain. Germline loops: CDR1 SGHTA, CDR2 FQGNSA. The CDR3 extends over 12 amino acids. V gave up 3 bases and J gave up 5 bases, with 7 bases separating them. CDR3 DNA: TGTGCCAGCAGCTTTTCTTGGGAGACCCAGTACTTC. It encodes CASSFSWETQYF.

As DNA, the CDR3 is TGTGCCAGCAGCCGCGACAGGGGGCAGCGAATGAACACTGAAGCTTTCTTT. It yields the protein CASSRDRGQRMNTEAFF. The chain has TRBV7-9 and TRBJ1-1; TRBD1 matches 10 bases. CDR1 SEHNR and CDR2 FQNEAQ come from the germline V gene (reference sequence). The CDR3 is 17 residues long. With V trimmed by 5 bases and J by 0 bases, 9 bases remained unmatched.

The chain recombines TRBV7-3 with TRBJ2-3, with 9 bases matching TRBD2. CDR3 length equals 15 residues. Trimming cost V 5 bases and J 4 bases; bases outside gene matches: 7. Germline V lookup: CDR1 SGHTA, CDR2 FQGTGA. The CDR3 DNA sequence: TGTGCCAGCAGCCGAGGACTAGCGAGACCAGATACGCAGTATTTT. This codes for CASSRGLARPDTQYF.

There are a few counts of this clone. This chain joins TRBV18 and TRBJ1-1; maybe TRBD1 (5 bases). This CDR3 has 12 amino acids. CDR1 is KGHSH, CDR2 LQKENI, per germline. V shed 3 bases and J shed 9 bases, with 11 bases lying between them. CDR3 amino acids: CASSPGDGQAFF. CDR3 bases: TGTGCCAGCTCACCCGGGGACGGACAAGCTTTCTTT.

This chain links TRBV6-5 with TRBJ2-6; no definite D call. The germline V gene encodes CDR1 MNHEY and CDR2 SVGAGI. Trimming pared 5 bases from V and 0 bases from J, leaving 5 bases between. The CDR3 consists of 14 residues. The CDR3 spells CASSQISGANVLTF. The DNA for the CDR3 is TGTGCCAGCAGTCAGATCTCTGGGGCCAACGTCCTGACTTTC.

V usage is TRBV19 and J usage is TRBJ2-3; possibly TRBD2 for D (6 bases). The CDR3 totals 15 residues. V lost 3 bases and J lost 2, with 12 bases in between. CDR1 and CDR2 from the germline V gene are LNHDA and SQIVND (reference sequence). CDR3 residues: CASSITGELTDTQYF. Here the CDR3 DNA reads TGTGCCAGTAGTATTACGGGGGAACTCACAGATACGCAGTATTTT.

This chain links TRBV27 with TRBJ2-7, with TRBD1 as a possible D gene (6 bases). Germline V gene data show CDR1 as MNHEY and CDR2 as SMNVEV (reference sequence). The CDR3 length is 16 residues. Trimming stripped 6 bases from V and 1 base from J, with 19 bases between. CDR3 DNA sequence: TGTGCCAGCAGAAGACTCGACAGGCCCTATTCCTACGAGCAGTACTTC. Protein product: CASRRLDRPYSYEQYF.

This chain uses TRBV28 with TRBJ1-4; 12 positions agree with TRBD1. This CDR3 has 15 residues. Germline-derived CDR1 and CDR2 are MDHEN and SYDVKM. V was clipped by 1 base and J by 11 bases; unmatched bases: 5. CDR3 DNA: TGTGCCAGCAGTTTATCGGGACAGGGGGCCATGAAACTGTTTTTT. It is translated as CASSLSGQGAMKLFF.

The chain carries TRBV5-1 and TRBJ2-6; 15 positions match TRBD2. V shed 4 bases and J 2 bases; nucleotides not matched to a gene: 7. The V gene's germline CDR1 is SGHRS and CDR2 YFSETQ. The CDR3 totals 19 residues. Here the CDR3 DNA reads TGCGCCAGCAGCACCGGACTAGCGGGGGGGCCAACTGGGGCCAACGTCCTGACTTTC. This gives the protein CASSTGLAGGPTGANVLTF.

Concerning this clone itself: The junction departs from the called germline gene at one end, perhaps through a read error. The chain combines TRBV20-1 with TRBJ2-3, with no clear D. This CDR3 has 11 amino acids. Per the germline V gene, CDR1 is DFQATT and CDR2 is SNEGSKA (reference sequence). Written as DNA, the CDR3 is TGCAGTGCTACAACCGGGCAGGTTAAGAATTTT. It specifies CSATTGQVKNF.

The chain employs TRBV4-1 and TRBJ2-2; D is possibly TRBD2 (5 bases). The V and J ends lost 4 bases and 5 bases respectively, with 11 bases between them. Per the germline V gene, CDR1 is MGHRA and CDR2 is YSYEKL. The CDR3 consists of 14 residues. CDR3 loop: CASSPPRGTGELFF. In DNA form, the CDR3 reads TGCGCCAGCAGCCCACCCCGCGGGACCGGGGAGCTGTTTTTT.

This sequence joins TRBV5-1 and TRBJ2-5, with D perhaps matching TRBD2 (5 bases). Germline loops: CDR1 SGHRS, CDR2 YFSETQ. Deletions cut 4 bases from V and 1 base from J, with 11 bases between. CDR3 length: 14 residues. The CDR3 DNA reads TGCGCCAGCAGCCCCGGACTGCTCCAAGAGACCCAGTACTTC. Its protein is CASSPGLLQETQYF. The complete variable domain, with remaining parts taken from reference TRBV5-1 and TRBJ2-5, reads KAGVTQTPRYLIKTRGQQVTLSCSPISGHRSVSWYQQTPGQGLQFLFEYFSETQRNKGNFPGRFSGRQFSNSRSEMNVSTLELGDSALYLCASSPGLLQETQYFGPGTRLLVL.

The rearrangement joins TRBV30 to TRBJ2-5; no clear D. The V and J ends lost 0 bases and 4 bases respectively, with 9 bases between them. In germline, CDR1 is GTSNPN, CDR2 SVGIG (reference sequence). This CDR3 contains 13 residues. CDR3 region: CAWSVLTGETQYF. The CDR3, as DNA: TGTGCCTGGAGTGTACTAACTGGAGAGACCCAGTACTTC.

The CDR3: CASSHGHDEQYF. Written as DNA, the CDR3 is TGTGCCAGCAGCCATGGACACGATGAGCAGTACTTC. V usage is TRBV11-3 and J usage is TRBJ2-7, with D perhaps TRBD1 (5 bases). Germline V gives CDR1 SGHNT, CDR2 YENEEA. Trimming cost V 5 bases and J 7 bases, with 12 bases left between them. CDR3 size: 12 residues.

As for this clone: Within the sample, other DNA sequences also encode this same CDR3. The rearrangement uses TRBV18 and TRBJ1-1; no firm D call. Trimming removed 3 bases from V and 1 base from J, with 9 bases in between. The CDR3 sequence is 14 residues long. CDR1 is KGHSH and CDR2 is LQKENI in the germline V gene. As DNA, the CDR3 is TGTGCCAGCTCACCTTCGACGGGGAACACTGAAGCTTTCTTT. Encoded protein: CASSPSTGNTEAFF.

The table lists this clone with a few counts. The V and J genes are TRBV11-3 and TRBJ2-2, with no clear D. CDR3 size: 15 residues. The germline gives CDR1 SGHNT, CDR2 YENEEA. Trimming pared 1 base from V and 3 bases from J, leaving 9 bases between. The chain's CDR3 is CASSLVGGDTGELFF. The CDR3 DNA reads as TGTGCCAGCAGCTTAGTAGGTGGGGACACCGGGGAGCTGTTTTTT.

The CDR3 DNA reads as TGCGCCAGCAGTGAGTTCCGGCAGGGGGCTGGGTATGGCTACACCTTC. Its protein product is CASSEFRQGAGYGYTF. J is TRBJ1-2 and V is TRBV10-2, with 8 bases aligning to TRBD1. Trimming removed 1 base from V and 5 bases from J; junction bases left unmatched: 9. The CDR3 extends over 16 amino acids. Germline V CDR1 and CDR2: WSHSY, SAAADI.

V gene TRBV7-3 combines with J gene TRBJ2-2, with 9 bases aligning to TRBD2. This CDR3 has 16 residues. Trimming at V came to 0 bases and at J to 6 bases, leaving 5 bases not matched to a gene. Germline loops: CDR1 SGHTA, CDR2 FQGTGA. The CDR3 sequence: CASSLTPSGTAGELFF. The CDR3 DNA is TGTGCCAGCAGCTTAACGCCTAGCGGGACGGCCGGGGAGCTGTTTTTT.

The chain uses TRBV19 and TRBJ2-1; D is unclear. The V gene lost 9 bases and the J gene lost 10 bases, with 22 bases spanning the gap. CDR3 length: 14 amino acids. CDR1 and CDR2 from the germline V gene are LNHDA and SQIVND (reference sequence). The DNA for the CDR3 is TGTGCCAGCCGATATAGTGGTGTGGTAGGGGAGCAGTTCTTC. It encodes CASRYSGVVGEQFF.

The chain is built from TRBV11-2 and TRBJ1-3, with D possibly matching TRBD1 (5 bases). This CDR3 is built from 14 residues. Germline V gene lookup returns CDR1 SGHAT and CDR2 FQNNGV. Trimming pared 5 bases from V and 10 bases from J, leaving 18 bases between. The CDR3 sequence: CASSLQAGTATIYF. CDR3 DNA: TGTGCCAGCAGCCTGCAAGCCGGGACGGCTACCATATATTTT.

This chain links TRBV6-5 with TRBJ2-5; 8 bases fit TRBD1. Germline V gene lookup returns CDR1 MNHEY and CDR2 SVGAGI. The CDR3 spans 15 residues. Trimming cost V 7 bases and J 3 bases; bases outside gene matches: 10. CDR3 nucleotide sequence: TGTGCCAGCACCGAGACAGGGGATGAGAAAGAGACCCAGTACTTC. Protein product: CASTETGDEKETQYF.

The chain carries TRBV19 and TRBJ2-7; TRBD1 or TRBD2 may be the D gene (5 bases each). The V end lost 4 bases, the J end lost 3 bases, and 13 bases lay between the germline ends. CDR1 and CDR2 (germline): LNHDA, SQIVND (reference sequence). This CDR3 comprises 14 residues. CDR3 nucleotides: TGTGCCAGTAGTAGCCGCGAGGGGTTCTACGAGCAGTACTTC. Its translation is CASSSREGFYEQYF.